This T cell receptor (beta chain) was identified in a study of T cell repertoires in cytomegalovirus infection. Germline V gene data show CDR1 as MDHEN and CDR2 as SYDVKM. The V and J ends lost 4 bases and 5 bases, in that order; junction bases with no gene match: 8. CDR3 length equals 15 residues. TCRdb reanalysed the reads using MiXCR and keeps one entry per CDR3 protein. Among some 240,000 distinct CDR3 sequences listed, approximately 15% were seen once. This clonotype was seen only a few times. This rearrangement joins TRBV28 to TRBJ2-1; 7 bases are shared with TRBD1. The specimen sequenced was CD8+ T cells from PBMCs. This sequence originates from a human donor in good health (CMV status not recorded). Some clones in this sample may be carry-over from other donors' samples. CDR3 coding DNA: TGTGCCAGCAGTTCGGGACAGAGACCTAACAATGAGCAGTTCTTC. Residues: CASSSGQRPNNEQFF. Full variable domain (missing parts from reference TRBV28 and TRBJ2-1): DVKVTQSSRYLVKRTGEKVFLECVQDMDHENMFWYRQDPGLGLRLIYFSYDVKMKEKGDIPEGYSVSREKKERFSLILESASTNQTSMYLCASSSGQRPNNEQFFGPGTRLTVL.